Detailed here is one T cell receptor beta chain. Its antigen is unknown. This record comes from a study of Ad26.COV2.S vaccination and SARS-CoV-2 variants. Study results and caveats: Participants in the vaccine arm had higher spike-specific TCR breadth; placebo recipients had lower.

Treatment specified: 19 received Ad26.COV2.S at low or high dose, single or two shots; several received placebo; per-sample allocation not given. Sampling occurred on day 63 after the first vaccine or placebo injection. An 18-55-year-old adult in Boston served as donor. The V gene lost 4 bases and the J gene lost 0 bases, with 13 bases spanning the gap. The CDR3 contains 16 residues. Germline values: CDR1 MGHRA, CDR2 YSYEKL. This table comes from immunoSEQ multiplex PCR, and its TCRdb copy is limited to in-frame clones, with some not included. This sample has roughly 500,000 clones; about 91% occur once, and the top ten carry about 2.4%.

This specimen consisted of peripheral blood, obtained in a trial of Ad26.COV2.S vaccine versus placebo. The chain joins TRBV4-1 to TRBJ2-4, with unresolved D. The clonotype was recovered from a person aged 18-65 years who received the Ad26.COV2.S COVID-19 vaccine or a placebo. In nucleotides, the CDR3 is TGCGCCAGCAGCCGCCCGGGCACGGGAGCCAAAAACATTCAGTACTTC. This codes for CASSRPGTGAKNIQYF.